A single sample is the source of the 11 T cell receptor beta chains below, sequenced in a study of chemoradiotherapy in HPV16-positive cancers. This table comes from immunoSEQ multiplex PCR, and its TCRdb copy is limited to in-frame clones, with some not included. This table has approximately 12,000 clones, about 78% appearing once. Sampling was carried out from a patient who underwent chemoradiotherapy. These receptors were obtained from a human donor with HPV-associated anogenital cancer.

The rearrangement uses TRBV7-8 and TRBJ2-6; the D is unclear. The CDR3 is made up of 14 amino acids. V was clipped by 2 bases and J by 0 bases, with 2 bases between them. Germline CDR1 SGHVS, CDR2 FQNEAQ. The DNA for the CDR3 is TGTGCCAGCAGCTTAAACTCTGGGGCCAACGTCCTGACTTTC. Translating it yields CASSLNSGANVLTF.

The rearrangement uses TRBV4-1 and TRBJ2-1; possibly TRBD1 or TRBD2 for D (5 bases each). The V end was cut by 4 bases, the J end by 7 bases, with 14 bases between. This CDR3 comprises 14 residues. Germline V lookup: CDR1 MGHRA, CDR2 YSYEKL. The CDR3 bases are TGCGCCAGCAGCCGACTGTCAGGGACGAATGAGCAGTTCTTC. This encodes CASSRLSGTNEQFF.

This clone was seen a single time. The CDR3 spells CASSFWLGKGVSDYGYTF. The CDR3 DNA is TGTGCCAGCAGCTTTTGGCTGGGCAAAGGGGTTTCTGACTATGGCTACACCTTC. This chain connects TRBV11-2 to TRBJ1-2; D may be TRBD1 (5 bases). CDR1 and CDR2 (germline): SGHAT, FQNNGV. The CDR3 contains 18 residues. Trimming shortened V by 3 bases and J by 3 bases, and 23 bases separated the two germline ends. Full variable domain (remainder filled in from reference TRBV11-2 and TRBJ1-2): EAGVAQSPRYKIIEKRQSVAFWCNPISGHATLYWYQQILGQGPKLLIQFQNNGVVDDSQLPKDRFSAERLKGVDSTLKIQPAKLEDSAVYLCASSFWLGKGVSDYGYTFGSGTRLTVV.

V gene TRBV7-9 combines with J gene TRBJ2-2; the D gene is possibly TRBD1 (5 bases). Trimming removed 5 bases at V and 2 bases at J, with 9 bases between. The CDR3 runs to 14 residues. From germline, CDR1 is SEHNR and CDR2 FQNEAQ (reference sequence). The CDR3 DNA is TGTGCCAGCAGCCCCGACAGTAACACCGGGGAGCTGTTTTTT. Translation: CASSPDSNTGELFF. The full variable domain, rest sourced from reference TRBV7-9 and TRBJ2-2, is DTGVSQNPRHKITKRGQNVTFRCDPISEHNRLYWYRQTLGQGPEFLTYFQNEAQLEKSRLLSDRFSAERPKGSFSTLEIQRTEQGDSAMYLCASSPDSNTGELFFGEGSRLTVL.

The V and J genes are TRBV18 and TRBJ1-5; a possible D gene is TRBD1 (5 bases). V was shortened by 3 bases and J by 4 bases, with 13 bases between the two germline ends. The CDR3 is 15 residues long. Germline CDR1 reads KGHSH; CDR2 reads LQKENI. The CDR3 nucleotides read TGTGCCAGCTCACCCTACCCAGGGAGGAATCAGCCCCAGCATTTT. This translates into CASSPYPGRNQPQHF.

This clone is medium-sized. The chain joins TRBV9 to TRBJ2-2, with D perhaps TRBD1 (6 bases). The length of the CDR3 is 15 residues. From germline, CDR1 is SGDLS and CDR2 YYNGEE. V was clipped by 3 bases and J by 2 bases, with 11 bases between them. The CDR3 bases are TGTGCCAGCAGCGCGGTAGGGGGAAACACCGGGGAGCTGTTTTTT. This translates into CASSAVGGNTGELFF.

The chain joins TRBV18 to TRBJ1-1; 7 bases align to TRBD1. The CDR3 spans 14 residues. In germline, CDR1 is KGHSH, CDR2 LQKENI. The ends lost 4 bases at V and 5 bases at J; junction bases unmatched: 7. Here the CDR3 DNA reads TGTGCCAGCTCACTACAGGGGCCCCAAACTGAAGCTTTCTTT. Its protein product is CASSLQGPQTEAFF.

In this sample, this clone turned up a few times. The V call is TRBV5-1, the J call TRBJ1-2, with D possibly matching TRBD1 (6 bases). Germline V gives CDR1 SGHRS, CDR2 YFSETQ. Deletions cut 1 base from V and 5 bases from J, with 12 bases between. The CDR3 spans 14 residues. CDR3 region: CASSLQGIGYGYTF. The CDR3 DNA sequence: TGCGCCAGCAGCTTGCAGGGGATAGGGTATGGCTACACCTTC.

The V call is TRBV19, the J call TRBJ2-7; 9 bases agree with TRBD2. Trimming cost V 4 bases and J 1 base; bases outside gene matches: 8. Germline lookup yields CDR1 LNHDA and CDR2 SQIVND (reference sequence). This CDR3 is 16 amino acids long. In DNA form, the CDR3 reads TGTGCCAGTAGTAGGGGTAGCGGGAGAGGGTCCTACGAGCAGTACTTC. Translation: CASSRGSGRGSYEQYF.

The rearrangement links TRBV28 to TRBJ2-7, with 9 bases that match TRBD2. J gave up 3 bases and V 3 bases, and 9 bases lay outside the gene matches. This CDR3 spans 16 amino acids. Germline CDR1 reads MDHEN; CDR2 reads SYDVKM. CDR3 residues: CASSFQLAGLSYEQYF. The DNA for the CDR3 is TGTGCCAGCAGTTTTCAACTAGCGGGTTTAAGCTACGAGCAGTACTTC. Complete variable domain (other parts from reference TRBV28 and TRBJ2-7): DVKVTQSSRYLVKRTGEKVFLECVQDMDHENMFWYRQDPGLGLRLIYFSYDVKMKEKGDIPEGYSVSREKKERFSLILESASTNQTSMYLCASSFQLAGLSYEQYFGPGTRLTVT.

Only a few counts were recorded for this clone. The rearrangement uses TRBV6-4 and TRBJ2-1; no clear D. This CDR3 has 15 residues. V dropped 0 bases and J dropped 0 bases, with 6 bases sitting between them. CDR1 and CDR2 from the germline V gene are MRHNA and SNTAGT. For the CDR3, the DNA is TGTGCCAGCAGTGACTCGCCTAGCTCCTACAATGAGCAGTTCTTC. This sequence encodes CASSDSPSSYNEQFF.